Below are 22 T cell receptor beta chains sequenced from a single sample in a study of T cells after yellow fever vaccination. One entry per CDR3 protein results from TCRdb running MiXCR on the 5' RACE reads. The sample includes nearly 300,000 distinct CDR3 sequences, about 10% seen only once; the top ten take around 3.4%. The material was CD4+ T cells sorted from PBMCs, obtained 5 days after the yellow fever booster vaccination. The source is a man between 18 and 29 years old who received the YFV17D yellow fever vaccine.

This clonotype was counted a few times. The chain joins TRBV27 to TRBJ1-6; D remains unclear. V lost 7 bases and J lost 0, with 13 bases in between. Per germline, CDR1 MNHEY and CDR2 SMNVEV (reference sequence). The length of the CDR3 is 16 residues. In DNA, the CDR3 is TGTGCCAGCAATCCGACGGGCAGCTCCTATAATTCACCCCTCCACTTT. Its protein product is CASNPTGSSYNSPLHF.

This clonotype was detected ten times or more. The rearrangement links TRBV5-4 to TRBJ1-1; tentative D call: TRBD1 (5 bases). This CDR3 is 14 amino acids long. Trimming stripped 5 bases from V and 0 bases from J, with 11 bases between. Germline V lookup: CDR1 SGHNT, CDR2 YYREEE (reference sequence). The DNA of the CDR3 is TGTGCCAGCAGTGGAACGGGACTGAACACTGAAGCTTTCTTT. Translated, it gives CASSGTGLNTEAFF.

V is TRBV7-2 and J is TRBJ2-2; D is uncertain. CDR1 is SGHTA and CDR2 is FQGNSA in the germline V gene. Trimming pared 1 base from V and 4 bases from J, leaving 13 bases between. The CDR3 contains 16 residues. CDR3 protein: CASSLDFSVGTGELFF. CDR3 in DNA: TGTGCCAGCAGCTTAGATTTCAGCGTGGGCACCGGGGAGCTGTTTTTT.

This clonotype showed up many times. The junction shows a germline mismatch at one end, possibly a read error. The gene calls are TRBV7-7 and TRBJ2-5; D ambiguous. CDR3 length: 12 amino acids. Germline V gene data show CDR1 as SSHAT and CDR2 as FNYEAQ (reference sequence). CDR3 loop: CASSFGPGAQYF. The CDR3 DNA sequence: TGTGCTAGCAGCTTTGGCCCTGGGGCCCAGTACTTC.

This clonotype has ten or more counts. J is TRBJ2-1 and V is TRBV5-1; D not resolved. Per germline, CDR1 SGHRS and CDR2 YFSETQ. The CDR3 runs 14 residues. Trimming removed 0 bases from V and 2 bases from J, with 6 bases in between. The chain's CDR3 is CASSLVSPYNEQFF. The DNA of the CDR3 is TGCGCCAGCAGCTTGGTCAGTCCCTACAATGAGCAGTTCTTC. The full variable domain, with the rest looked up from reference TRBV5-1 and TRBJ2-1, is KAGVTQTPRYLIKTRGQQVTLSCSPISGHRSVSWYQQTPGQGLQFLFEYFSETQRNKGNFPGRFSGRQFSNSRSEMNVSTLELGDSALYLCASSLVSPYNEQFFGPGTRLTVL.

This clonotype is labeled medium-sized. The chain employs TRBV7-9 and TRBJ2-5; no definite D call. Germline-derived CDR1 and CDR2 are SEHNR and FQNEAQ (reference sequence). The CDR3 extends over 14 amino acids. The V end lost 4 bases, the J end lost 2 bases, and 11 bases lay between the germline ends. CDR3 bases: TGTGCCAGCAGCTATTGGGCCGTGCAAGAGACCCAGTACTTC. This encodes CASSYWAVQETQYF.

CDR3 residues: CASGGGSSYNEQFF. CDR3 coding DNA: TGTGCCAGCGGTGGGGGGAGCTCCTACAATGAGCAGTTCTTC. This rearrangement joins TRBV6-5 to TRBJ2-1, with a tentative D call TRBD2 (6 bases). The CDR3 is 14 amino acids. Per the germline V gene, CDR1 is MNHEY and CDR2 is SVGAGI. V shed 8 bases and J shed 0 bases, with 11 bases lying between them.

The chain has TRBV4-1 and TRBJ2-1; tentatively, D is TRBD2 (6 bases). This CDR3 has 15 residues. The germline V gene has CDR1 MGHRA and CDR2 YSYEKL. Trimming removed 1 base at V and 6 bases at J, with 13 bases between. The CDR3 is CASSQAPTSTNEQFF. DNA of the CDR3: TGCGCCAGCAGCCAAGCACCGACTAGTACCAATGAGCAGTTCTTC.

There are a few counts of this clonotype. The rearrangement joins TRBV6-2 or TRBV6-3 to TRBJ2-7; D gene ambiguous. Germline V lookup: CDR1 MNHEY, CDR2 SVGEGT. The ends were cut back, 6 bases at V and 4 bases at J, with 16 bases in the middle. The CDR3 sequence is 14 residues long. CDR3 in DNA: TGTGCCAGCAGATCCGAAGACATACTGTACGAGCAGTACTTC. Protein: CASRSEDILYEQYF.

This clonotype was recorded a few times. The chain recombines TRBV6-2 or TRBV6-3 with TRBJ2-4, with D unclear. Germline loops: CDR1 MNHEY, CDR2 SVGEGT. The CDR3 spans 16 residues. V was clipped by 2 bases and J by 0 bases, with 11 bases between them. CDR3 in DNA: TGTGCCAGCAGTTACAAGGGTATACTAGCCAAAAACATTCAGTACTTC. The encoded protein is CASSYKGILAKNIQYF.

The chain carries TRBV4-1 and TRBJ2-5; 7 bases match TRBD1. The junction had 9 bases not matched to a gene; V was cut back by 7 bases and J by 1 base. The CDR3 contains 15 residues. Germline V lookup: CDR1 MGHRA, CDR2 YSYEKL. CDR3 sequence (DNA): TGCGCCAGCAAAAACCGGGGACAGCTCCAAGAGACCCAGTACTTC. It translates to CASKNRGQLQETQYF.

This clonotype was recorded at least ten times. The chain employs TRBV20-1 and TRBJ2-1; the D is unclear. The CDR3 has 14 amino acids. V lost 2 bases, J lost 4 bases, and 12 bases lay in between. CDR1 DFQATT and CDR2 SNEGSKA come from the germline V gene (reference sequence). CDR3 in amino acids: CSARIGSLYNEQFF. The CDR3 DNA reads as TGCAGTGCTAGAATCGGGTCCCTATACAATGAGCAGTTCTTC.

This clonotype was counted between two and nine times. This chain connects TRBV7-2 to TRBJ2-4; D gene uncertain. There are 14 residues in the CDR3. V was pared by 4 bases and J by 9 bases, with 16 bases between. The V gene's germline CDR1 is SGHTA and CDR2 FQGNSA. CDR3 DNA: TGTGCCAGCAGCTCGGACCCCTTATATCGCATTCAGTACTTC. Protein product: CASSSDPLYRIQYF.

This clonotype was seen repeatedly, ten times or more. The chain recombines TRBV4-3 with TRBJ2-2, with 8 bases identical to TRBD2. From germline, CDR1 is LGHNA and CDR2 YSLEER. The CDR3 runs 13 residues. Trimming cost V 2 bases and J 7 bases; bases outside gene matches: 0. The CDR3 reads CASSQTSGGELFF. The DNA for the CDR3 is TGCGCCAGCAGCCAAACTAGCGGCGGGGAGCTGTTTTTT.

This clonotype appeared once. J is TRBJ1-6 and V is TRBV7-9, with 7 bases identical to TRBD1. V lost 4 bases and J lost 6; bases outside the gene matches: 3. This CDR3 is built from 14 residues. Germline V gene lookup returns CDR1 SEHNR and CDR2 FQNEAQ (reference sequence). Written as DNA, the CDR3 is TGTGCCAGCAGCTCGGGACAGTCTAATTCACCCCTCCACTTT. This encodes CASSSGQSNSPLHF.

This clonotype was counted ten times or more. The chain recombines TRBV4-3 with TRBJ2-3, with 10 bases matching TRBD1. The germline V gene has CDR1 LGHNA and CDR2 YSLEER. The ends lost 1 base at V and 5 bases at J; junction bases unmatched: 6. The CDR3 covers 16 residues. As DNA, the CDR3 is TGCGCCAGCAGCCAAGTACATGGACAGGGGGGAGATACGCAGTATTTT. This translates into CASSQVHGQGGDTQYF.

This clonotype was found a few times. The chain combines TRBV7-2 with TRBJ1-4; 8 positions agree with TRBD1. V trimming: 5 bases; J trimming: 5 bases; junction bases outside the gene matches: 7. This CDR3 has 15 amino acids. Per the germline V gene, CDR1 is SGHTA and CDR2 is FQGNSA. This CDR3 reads CASSARTGSNEKLFF. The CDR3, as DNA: TGTGCCAGCAGCGCCCGGACAGGGTCAAATGAAAAACTGTTTTTT.

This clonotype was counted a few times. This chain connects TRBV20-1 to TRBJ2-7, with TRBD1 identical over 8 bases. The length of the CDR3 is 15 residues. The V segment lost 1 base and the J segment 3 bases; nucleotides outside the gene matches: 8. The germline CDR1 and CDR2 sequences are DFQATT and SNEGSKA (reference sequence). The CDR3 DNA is TGCAGTGCTAGAGCCCCCAGGGGGCCTGGCTACGAGCAGTACTTC. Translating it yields CSARAPRGPGYEQYF.

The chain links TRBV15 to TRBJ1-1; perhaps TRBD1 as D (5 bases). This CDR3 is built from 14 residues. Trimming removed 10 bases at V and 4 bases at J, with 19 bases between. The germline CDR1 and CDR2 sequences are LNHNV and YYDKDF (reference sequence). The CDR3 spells CASGEGRFLTEAFF. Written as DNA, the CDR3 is TGTGCCAGCGGGGAGGGGCGCTTTCTCACTGAAGCTTTCTTT. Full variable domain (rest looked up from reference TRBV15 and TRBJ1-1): DAMVIQNPRYQVTQFGKPVTLSCSQTLNHNVMYWYQQKSSQAPKLLFHYYDKDFNNEADTPDNFQSRRPNTSFCFLDIRSPGLGDTAMYLCASGEGRFLTEAFFGQGTRLTVV.

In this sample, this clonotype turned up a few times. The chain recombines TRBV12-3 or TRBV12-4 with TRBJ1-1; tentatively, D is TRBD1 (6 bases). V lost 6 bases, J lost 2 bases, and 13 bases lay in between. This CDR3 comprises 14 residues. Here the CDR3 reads CASSEYRVNTEAFF. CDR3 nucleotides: TGTGCCAGCAGCGAATACAGGGTCAACACTGAAGCTTTCTTT.

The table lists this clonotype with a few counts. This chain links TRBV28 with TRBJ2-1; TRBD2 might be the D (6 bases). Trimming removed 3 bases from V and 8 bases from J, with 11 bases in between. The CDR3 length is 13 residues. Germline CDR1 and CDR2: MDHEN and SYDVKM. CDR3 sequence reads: CASSFIREDEQFF. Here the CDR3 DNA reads TGTGCCAGCAGTTTTATAAGGGAGGATGAGCAGTTCTTC.

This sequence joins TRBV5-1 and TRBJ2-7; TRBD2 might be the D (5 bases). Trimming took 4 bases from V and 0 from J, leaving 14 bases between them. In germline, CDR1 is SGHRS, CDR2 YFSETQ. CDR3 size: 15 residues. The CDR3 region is CASSVSPGNSYEQYF. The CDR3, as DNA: TGCGCCAGCAGCGTATCCCCCGGGAACTCCTACGAGCAGTACTTC.